The next 9 T cell receptor beta chains were all read from a single sample in a study of human T cells and chemical hapten exposure. MiXCR, run by TCRdb on the RACE reads, gives a single entry per CDR3 protein. Of about 31,000 distinct CDR3 sequences listed, about 7% are singletons. Time point defined: healthy volunteer bleed at 2 weeks. The template was total RNA from unfractionated whole blood. Specimen: whole blood. The source of these receptors is a human donor in good health. Some clones in this sample may be carry-over from other donors' samples.

In its sample, this clonotype was seen a few times. The rearrangement links TRBV27 to TRBJ2-3, with unresolved D. Trimming removed 4 bases at V and 1 base at J, with 12 bases between. The germline CDR1 and CDR2 sequences are MNHEY and SMNVEV (reference sequence). The CDR3 covers 15 residues. The CDR3 is CASSYIAHRTDTQYF. The CDR3 nucleotides read TGTGCCAGCAGTTACATTGCTCATCGCACAGATACGCAGTATTTT.

This clonotype was recorded at least ten times. The rearrangement uses TRBV20-1 and TRBJ1-1, with 7 bases matching TRBD1. V lost 5 bases to trimming and J lost 3 bases; unmatched junction nucleotides: 9. Germline CDR1 reads DFQATT; CDR2 reads SNEGSKA (reference sequence). The CDR3 spans 14 residues. CDR3 in amino acids: CSARGQVGYTEAFF. The CDR3 DNA sequence: TGCAGTGCTCGAGGACAGGTTGGGTACACTGAAGCTTTCTTT.

The rearrangement uses TRBV12-3 or TRBV12-4 and TRBJ1-5; a possible D gene is TRBD1 (5 bases). The CDR3 extends over 14 amino acids. The germline V and J ends were trimmed by 3 bases and 7 bases, with 13 bases remaining between them. CDR3 sequence: CASSLMGGEQPQHF. CDR3 DNA: TGTGCCAGCAGTTTGATGGGGGGAGAGCAGCCCCAGCATTTT.

This clonotype turned up a few times. CDR3: CASSITSGGIYEQYF. The CDR3, as DNA: TGTGCCAGCAGCATAACTAGCGGGGGAATATACGAGCAGTACTTC. V and J are TRBV9 and TRBJ2-7, with 11 bases identical to TRBD2. V lost 4 bases to trimming and J lost 4 bases; unmatched junction nucleotides: 7. CDR3 length: 15 residues. CDR1 is SGDLS and CDR2 is YYNGEE in the germline V gene.

This clonotype was observed at least ten times. This sequence joins TRBV11-2 and TRBJ2-1; D gene uncertain. Germline V lookup: CDR1 SGHAT, CDR2 FQNNGV. The CDR3 is made up of 12 amino acids. V was cut by 8 bases and J by 6 bases, with 11 bases left in between. The CDR3 DNA follows: TGTGCCAGCGGAGAAAGGGCCAATGAGCAGTTCTTC. This gives the protein CASGERANEQFF. The full variable domain, with the rest looked up from reference TRBV11-2 and TRBJ2-1, is EAGVAQSPRYKIIEKRQSVAFWCNPISGHATLYWYQQILGQGPKLLIQFQNNGVVDDSQLPKDRFSAERLKGVDSTLKIQPAKLEDSAVYLCASGERANEQFFGPGTRLTVL.

The J gene is TRBJ1-5, the V gene TRBV27; D is unresolved. The CDR3 sequence is 11 residues long. Trimming pared 6 bases from V and 4 bases from J, leaving 4 bases between. Per germline, CDR1 MNHEY and CDR2 SMNVEV (reference sequence). The CDR3 loop is CASSPNQPQHF. The DNA of the CDR3 is TGTGCCAGCAGCCCGAATCAGCCCCAGCATTTT.

The chain joins TRBV2 to TRBJ2-1; 10 positions match TRBD1. Trimming took 10 bases from V and 6 from J; bases not matched to a gene: 12. From germline, CDR1 is SNHLY and CDR2 FYNNEI. The CDR3 is made up of 15 amino acids. The CDR3 spells CAILFRDRGINEQFF. Written as DNA, the CDR3 is TGTGCCATACTATTCCGGGACAGGGGAATCAATGAGCAGTTCTTC.

The rearrangement uses TRBV5-6 and TRBJ2-5, with TRBD2 as a possible D gene (5 bases). Germline V lookup: CDR1 SGHDT, CDR2 YYEEEE. The CDR3 contains 14 residues. Trimming stripped 3 bases from V and 5 bases from J, with 14 bases between. The CDR3 nucleotides read TGTGCCAGCAGCTCCATATCGGGCGGGGAGACCCAGTACTTC. Protein: CASSSISGGETQYF. The full variable domain, its missing parts supplied by reference TRBV5-6 and TRBJ2-5, is DAGVTQSPTHLIKTRGQQVTLRCSPKSGHDTVSWYQQALGQGPQFIFQYYEEEERQRGNFPDRFSGHQFPNYSSELNVNALLLGDSALYLCASSSISGGETQYFGPGTRLLVL.

This clonotype was observed many times. An end of the junction differs from the germline gene, which may be a read error. The chain has TRBV6-1 and TRBJ1-2; D is uncertain. This CDR3 region has 13 residues. Germline V gene lookup returns CDR1 MNHNS and CDR2 SASEGT. The CDR3 DNA reads TGTGCCAGCAGTGAAATGATATTGGGAATCCCCGCCTTC. It translates to CASSEMILGIPAF.